These 9 T cell receptor beta chains were sequenced from one sample in a study of glioma-infiltrating T cells. TCR alpha and beta CDR3 regions were amplified from RNA using iRepertoire nested multiplex PCR. Via MiXCR, TCRdb re-called the multiplex PCR reads, giving one row per CDR3 protein. The sample holds under 150,000 distinct CDR3 sequences, 30% to 40% seen once. Input material: glioma tissue, nonneoplastic brain tissue, or PBMCs (not recorded which). These receptors were collected from a human donor with low-grade glioma or glioblastoma, undergoing nonglioma brain surgery, or in good health (not recorded which).

This chain links TRBV20-1 with TRBJ2-5; TRBD2 matches at 8 bases. V lost 2 bases, J lost 2 bases, and 4 bases stayed unmatched. CDR1 and CDR2 (germline): DFQATT, SNEGSKA (reference sequence). The CDR3 extends over 14 amino acids. The CDR3 sequence is CSARILAEQETQYF. The CDR3, as DNA: TGCAGTGCTAGAATACTAGCGGAACAAGAGACCCAGTACTTC.

This chain links TRBV7-9 with TRBJ1-1; TRBD1 matches 7 bases. J lost 1 base, V lost 5 bases, and 4 bases had no gene match. The germline gives CDR1 SEHNR, CDR2 FQNEAQ (reference sequence). The length of the CDR3 is 14 residues. CDR3 bases: TGTGCCAGCAGCGCCAACAGGGGGAACACTGAAGCTTTCTTT. It specifies CASSANRGNTEAFF.

This sequence joins TRBV6-5 and TRBJ2-7, with unresolved D. V was clipped by 8 bases and J by 4 bases, with 18 bases between them. The CDR3 is made up of 14 amino acids. Germline V gives CDR1 MNHEY, CDR2 SVGAGI. The CDR3 sequence is CASSADSLGYEQYF. CDR3 nucleotides: TGTGCCAGCTCGGCAGACTCTTTGGGGTACGAGCAGTACTTC.

V and J are TRBV2 and TRBJ2-2; TRBD2 agrees at 11 bases. Per germline, CDR1 SNHLY and CDR2 FYNNEI. Trimming at V came to 7 bases and at J to 2 bases, leaving 3 bases not matched to a gene. This CDR3 region has 15 residues. The CDR3 DNA reads TGTGCCAGCAATCGACTAGCGGGAAACACCGGGGAGCTGTTTTTT. This sequence encodes CASNRLAGNTGELFF.

The chain combines TRBV10-3 with TRBJ1-5, with D unresolved. The germline CDR1 and CDR2 sequences are ENHRY and SYGVKD. The CDR3 length is 12 residues. V lost 2 bases to trimming and J lost 7 bases, with 6 bases between them. CDR3 residues: CAISEARQPQHF. Here the CDR3 DNA reads TGTGCCATCAGTGAGGCGAGACAGCCCCAGCATTTT.

V usage is TRBV28 and J usage is TRBJ1-6; D remains ambiguous. Germline CDR1 MDHEN, CDR2 SYDVKM. V was cut by 10 bases and J by 4 bases, with 17 bases left in between. The CDR3 contains 15 residues. The chain's CDR3 is CATNLVAEYNSPLHF. CDR3 sequence (DNA): TGTGCCACCAACTTAGTGGCAGAATATAATTCACCCCTCCACTTT.

This clonotype was seen a few times. The chain uses TRBV20-1 and TRBJ2-5; tentatively, D is TRBD1 (6 bases). The CDR3 loop spans 12 amino acids. Germline V CDR1 and CDR2: DFQATT, SNEGSKA (reference sequence). The V end was cut by 8 bases, the J end by 4 bases, with 14 bases between. The CDR3 sequence: CSPVGGRETQYF. The CDR3 DNA is TGCAGTCCCGTTGGGGGCAGAGAGACCCAGTACTTC.

This clonotype was seen only a few times. The rearrangement links TRBV6-2 or TRBV6-3 to TRBJ1-1, with D perhaps matching TRBD1 (5 bases). This CDR3 spans 15 amino acids. Trimming left V 6 bases short and J 6 bases short, with 20 bases between. CDR1 and CDR2 (germline): MNHEY, SVGEGT. Here the CDR3 reads CASRGDGYWVAEAFF. The CDR3 DNA reads TGTGCCAGCAGGGGGGACGGTTATTGGGTCGCTGAAGCTTTCTTT.

The chain recombines TRBV28 with TRBJ2-7; 10 bases match TRBD1. The CDR3 runs to 14 residues. Germline V gene lookup returns CDR1 MDHEN and CDR2 SYDVKM. The ends lost 5 bases at V and 3 bases at J; junction bases unmatched: 4. The CDR3 region has the DNA TGTGCCAGCAGTATCGACAGGGGGCTCTACGAGCAGTACTTC. Translated, it gives CASSIDRGLYEQYF.